This T cell receptor (beta chain) emerged from a study of T cell responses to AZD1222 COVID-19 vaccine (dated by TCRdb to the early 2020s). Describing the broader study: A total of 230 to 250 trial participants underwent TCR sequencing, of whom about 210 had received two doses of AZD1222 and 26 had received two doses of the MenACWY control vaccine. Trial participants were enrolled by age into 18-55, 56-69 and 70-plus year subgroups, with around 150, 28 and 57 TCR-sequenced participants respectively.

The CDR3 regions of human TCRbeta chains were subjected to immunosequencing. Under the source paper's analysis protocol: Repertoire TCRs were checked for matches against a reference library of SARS-CoV-2-specific TCRs that had been generated using the MIRA antigen-specificity platform. Breadth was defined as the fraction of unique TCRs that were SARS-CoV-2-associated. Depth was defined as the fraction of total T cells that were SARS-CoV-2-associated. Using the MIRA data, each spike-specific TCR was mapped to the spike region that the TCR reacts to and placed in a CD4 or CD8 class. Log10-transformed breadth and depth values were compared by one-way ANOVA with Sidak's multiple comparisons tests. Drawn from immuneACCESS, this table holds only the in-frame rearrangements with V and J called that TCRdb kept. Clones are partly lost; checked studies trace under half to an unresolved V gene and leave the rest unexplained. The V and J calls and clone size are taken from that table; D and trimming were inferred from the DNA. Counted in this sample were about 34,000 clones; about four fifths of them appeared once. The ten biggest clones cover roughly 4% of the sample.

In regard to this clone: No cognate antigen has been identified for it. No base quality information exists; no much larger clone differs at one position.

Summary of the overall study and its limitations: The vaccine-associated CD4 TCRs covered the entire spike protein, and the dominant responses fell in regions 160-218 and 743-854. The 56-69-year group was small, and its depth increase did not reach significance, likely because of low power. Most participants were white British and females outnumbered males, and the authors suggested that clonal diversity may have been underestimated. Epitopes outside the regions mutated in the B.1.351 and B.1.1.7 variants were reportedly recognized by nearly half of the unique spike-specific TCRs. Conclusions about previously exposed vaccinees are limited because only six or seven AZD1222 recipients were SARS-CoV-2 seropositive at baseline. Because no day 14 peak-response samples were available, the repertoires could be characterized only after the peak T cell response. After two AZD1222 doses, both the breadth and the depth of spike-specific TCRs were significantly higher than at day 0 and than in MenACWY recipients.

The CDR3 holds 11 amino acids from the cysteine to the phenylalanine. The DNA shown is the 33-base CDR3, in frame from base 1. V loses 2 bases of germline sequence and J loses 10 bases, and the interval between the two ends is 6 bases. The germline V gene (reference sequence) provides CDR1 MNHNY and CDR2 SVGAGI. What this sample's time point label stands for: about 28 days (+/-7) after the second vaccine dose. AZD1222 recipients given second doses at about 4 weeks or at about 12 weeks were pooled, since spike-specific TCR depth and breadth were not found to differ between the two schedules. Samples from vaccinated people were obtained from the UK trials COV001 and COV002, which included a single-blind randomized controlled phase 2/3 trial of AZD1222 (ChAdOx1 nCoV-19) in healthy adults. For TCRbeta chain sequencing, PBMC samples from trial participants were taken at day 0 and at day 28 after the second dose.

Source: peripheral blood, taken 28 days after the second AZD1222 dose. This sequence originates from an adult who received the AZD1222 COVID-19 vaccine. Recombination linked TRBV6-6 to TRBJ2-1; the D gene is not confidently resolved. Here is the DNA: TGTGCCAGCAGTTACGGGTACGAGCAGTTCTTC. It codes for CASSYGYEQFF.